This T cell receptor beta chain comes out of a study of cytomegalovirus exposure and HLA in healthy donors. With 60 Vbeta and 13 Jbeta primers, the PCR was carried out. Produced via immunoSEQ multiplex PCR; TCRdb's table is partial and in-frame only. The sample comprises about 200,000 clones, over 65% of which are singletons, and 3.4% rests with the top ten. V was clipped by 5 bases and J by 4 bases; unmatched bases: 5. Germline assignment: CDR1 WNHNN and CDR2 SYGVQD (reference sequence). The CDR3 totals 15 residues. The sample taken for sequencing was PBMCs. V and J are TRBV10-1 and TRBJ2-3; 11 bases line up with TRBD2. The TCR originated in a man between 35 and 55 years old in good health and CMV-seropositive. The CDR3 bases are TGCGCCAGCAGTATGCGTAGCGGGGGGGCAGATACGCAGTATTTT. It translates to CASSMRSGGADTQYF.